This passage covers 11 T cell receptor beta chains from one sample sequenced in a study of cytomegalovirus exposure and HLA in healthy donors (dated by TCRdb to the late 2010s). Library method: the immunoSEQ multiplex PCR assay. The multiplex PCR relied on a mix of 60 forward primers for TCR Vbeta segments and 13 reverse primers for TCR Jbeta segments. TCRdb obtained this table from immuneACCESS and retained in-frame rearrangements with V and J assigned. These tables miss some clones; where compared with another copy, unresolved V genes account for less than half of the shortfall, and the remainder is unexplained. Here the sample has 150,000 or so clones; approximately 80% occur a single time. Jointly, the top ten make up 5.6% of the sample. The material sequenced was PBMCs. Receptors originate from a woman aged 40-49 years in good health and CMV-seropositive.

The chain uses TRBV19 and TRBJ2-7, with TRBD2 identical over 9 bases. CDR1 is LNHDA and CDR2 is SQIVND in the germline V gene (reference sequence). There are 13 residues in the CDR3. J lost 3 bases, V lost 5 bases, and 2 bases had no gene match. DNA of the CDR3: TGTGCCAGTAGTTCTAGCGGGAACTACGAGCAGTACTTC. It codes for CASSSSGNYEQYF. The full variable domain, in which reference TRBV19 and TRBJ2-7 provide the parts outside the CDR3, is DGGITQSPKYLFRKEGQNVTLSCEQNLNHDAMYWYRQDPGQGLRLIYYSQIVNDFQKGDIAEGYSVSREKKESFPLTVTSAQKNPTAFYLCASSSSGNYEQYFGPGTRLTVT.

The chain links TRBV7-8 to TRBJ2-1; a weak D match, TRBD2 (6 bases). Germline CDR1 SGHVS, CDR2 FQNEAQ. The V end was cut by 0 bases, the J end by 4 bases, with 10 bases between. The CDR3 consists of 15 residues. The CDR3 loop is CASSLAGSGYNEQFF. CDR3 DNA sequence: TGTGCCAGCAGCTTAGCCGGGAGTGGGTACAATGAGCAGTTCTTC.

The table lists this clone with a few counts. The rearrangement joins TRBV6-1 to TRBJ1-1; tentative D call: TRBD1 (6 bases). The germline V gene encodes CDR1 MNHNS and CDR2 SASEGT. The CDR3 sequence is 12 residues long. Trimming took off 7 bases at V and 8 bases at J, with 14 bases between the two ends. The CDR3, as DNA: TGTGCCAGCACCTTACAGGGTTCCGAAGCTTTCTTT. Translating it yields CASTLQGSEAFF.

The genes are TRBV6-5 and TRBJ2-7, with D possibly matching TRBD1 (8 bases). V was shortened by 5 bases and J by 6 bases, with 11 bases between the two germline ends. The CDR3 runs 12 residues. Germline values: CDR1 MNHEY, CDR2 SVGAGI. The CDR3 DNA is TGTGCCAGCAGTAACAGGGGGGGCGAGCAGTACTTC. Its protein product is CASSNRGGEQYF.

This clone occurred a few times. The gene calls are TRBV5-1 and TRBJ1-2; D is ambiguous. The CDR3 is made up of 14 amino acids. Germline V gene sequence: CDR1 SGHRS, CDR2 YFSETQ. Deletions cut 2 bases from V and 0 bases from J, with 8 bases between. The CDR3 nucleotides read TGCGCCAGCAGCTTCCCCGGGTCTAACTATGGCTACACCTTC. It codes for CASSFPGSNYGYTF.

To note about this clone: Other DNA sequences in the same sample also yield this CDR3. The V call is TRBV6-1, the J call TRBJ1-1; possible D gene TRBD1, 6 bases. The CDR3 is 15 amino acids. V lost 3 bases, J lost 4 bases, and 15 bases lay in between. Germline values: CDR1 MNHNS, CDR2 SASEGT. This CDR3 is CASSDTGWASTEAFF. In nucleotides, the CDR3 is TGTGCCAGCAGTGACACAGGGTGGGCGAGCACTGAAGCTTTCTTT.

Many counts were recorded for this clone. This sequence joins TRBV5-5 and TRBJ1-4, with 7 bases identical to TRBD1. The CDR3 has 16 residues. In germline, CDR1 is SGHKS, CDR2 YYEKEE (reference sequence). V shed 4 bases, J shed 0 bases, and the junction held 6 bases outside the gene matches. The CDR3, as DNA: TGTGCCAGCAGCATTCGACAGGGAGCAACTAATGAAAAACTGTTTTTT. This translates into CASSIRQGATNEKLFF.

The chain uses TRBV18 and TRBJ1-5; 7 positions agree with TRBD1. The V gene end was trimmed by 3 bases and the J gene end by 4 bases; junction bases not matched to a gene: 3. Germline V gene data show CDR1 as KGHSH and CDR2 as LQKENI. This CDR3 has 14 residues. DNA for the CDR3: TGTGCCAGCTCACCTTGGGGACAGAATCAGCCCCAGCATTTT. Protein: CASSPWGQNQPQHF.

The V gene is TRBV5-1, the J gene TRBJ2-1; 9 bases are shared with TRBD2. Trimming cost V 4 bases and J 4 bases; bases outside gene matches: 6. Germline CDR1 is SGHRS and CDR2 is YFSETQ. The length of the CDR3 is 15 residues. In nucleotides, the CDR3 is TGCGCCAGCAGCGCCATAGCGGGAGAATACAATGAGCAGTTCTTC. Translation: CASSAIAGEYNEQFF.

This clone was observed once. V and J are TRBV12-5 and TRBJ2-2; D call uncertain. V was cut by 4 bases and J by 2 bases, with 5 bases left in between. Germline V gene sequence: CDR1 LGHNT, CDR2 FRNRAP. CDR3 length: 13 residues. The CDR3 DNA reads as TGTGCTAGTGGTTCACAAAACACCGGGGAGCTGTTTTTT. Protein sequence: CASGSQNTGELFF.

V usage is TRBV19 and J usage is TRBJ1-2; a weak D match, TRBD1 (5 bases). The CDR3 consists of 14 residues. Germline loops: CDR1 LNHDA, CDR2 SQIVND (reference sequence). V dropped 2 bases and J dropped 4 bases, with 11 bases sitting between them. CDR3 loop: CASSIWGASYGYTF. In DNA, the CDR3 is TGTGCCAGTAGTATATGGGGCGCGAGCTATGGCTACACCTTC.